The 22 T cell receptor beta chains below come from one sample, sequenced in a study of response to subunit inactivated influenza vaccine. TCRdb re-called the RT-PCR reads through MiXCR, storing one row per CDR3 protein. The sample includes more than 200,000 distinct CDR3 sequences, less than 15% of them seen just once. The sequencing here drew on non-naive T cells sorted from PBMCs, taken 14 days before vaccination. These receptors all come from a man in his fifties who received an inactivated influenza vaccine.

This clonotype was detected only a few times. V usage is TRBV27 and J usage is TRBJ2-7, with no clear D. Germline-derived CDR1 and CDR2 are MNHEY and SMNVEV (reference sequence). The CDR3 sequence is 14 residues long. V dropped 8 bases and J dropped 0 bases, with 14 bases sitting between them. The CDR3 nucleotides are TGTGCCAGCCGAATTGCGTGGAGCTCCTACGAGCAGTACTTC. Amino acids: CASRIAWSSYEQYF.

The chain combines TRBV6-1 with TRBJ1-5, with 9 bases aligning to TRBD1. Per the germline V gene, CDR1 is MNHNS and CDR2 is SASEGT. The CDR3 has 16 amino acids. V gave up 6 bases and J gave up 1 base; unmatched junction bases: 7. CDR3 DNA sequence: TGTGCCAGCAGGGGACAGGGAATTGTGAGCAATCAGCCCCAGCATTTT. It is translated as CASRGQGIVSNQPQHF.

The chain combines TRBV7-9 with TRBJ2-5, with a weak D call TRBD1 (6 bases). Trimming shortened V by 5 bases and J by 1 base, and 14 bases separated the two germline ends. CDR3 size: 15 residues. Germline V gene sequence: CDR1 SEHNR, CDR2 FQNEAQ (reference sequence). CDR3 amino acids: CASSRLGQPQETQYF. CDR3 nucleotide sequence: TGTGCCAGCAGCCGCTTAGGACAGCCCCAAGAGACCCAGTACTTC.

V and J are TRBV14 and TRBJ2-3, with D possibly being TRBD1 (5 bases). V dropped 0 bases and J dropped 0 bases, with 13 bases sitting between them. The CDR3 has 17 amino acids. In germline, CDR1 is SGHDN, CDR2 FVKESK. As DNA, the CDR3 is TGTGCCAGCAGCCAAGACCAGGGCTCCGCAAGCACAGATACGCAGTATTTT. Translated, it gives CASSQDQGSASTDTQYF.

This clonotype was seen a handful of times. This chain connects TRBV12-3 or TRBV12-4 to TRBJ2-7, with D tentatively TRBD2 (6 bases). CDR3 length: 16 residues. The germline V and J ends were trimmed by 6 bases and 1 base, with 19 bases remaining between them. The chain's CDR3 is CASSRGTAVVSYEQYF. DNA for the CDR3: TGTGCCAGCAGCAGAGGGACTGCGGTAGTATCCTACGAGCAGTACTTC.

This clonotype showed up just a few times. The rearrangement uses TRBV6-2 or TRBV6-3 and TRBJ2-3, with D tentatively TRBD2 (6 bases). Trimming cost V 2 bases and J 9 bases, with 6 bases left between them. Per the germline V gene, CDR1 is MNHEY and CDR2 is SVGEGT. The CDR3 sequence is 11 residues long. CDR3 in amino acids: CASSYGGTQYF. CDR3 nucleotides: TGTGCCAGCAGTTACGGAGGGACGCAGTATTTT.

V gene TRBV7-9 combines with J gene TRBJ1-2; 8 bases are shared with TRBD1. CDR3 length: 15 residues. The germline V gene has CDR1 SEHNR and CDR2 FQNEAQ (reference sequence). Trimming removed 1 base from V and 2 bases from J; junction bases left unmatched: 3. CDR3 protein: CASSLGTGTNYGYTF. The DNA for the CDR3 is TGTGCCAGCAGCTTAGGGACAGGGACCAACTATGGCTACACCTTC.

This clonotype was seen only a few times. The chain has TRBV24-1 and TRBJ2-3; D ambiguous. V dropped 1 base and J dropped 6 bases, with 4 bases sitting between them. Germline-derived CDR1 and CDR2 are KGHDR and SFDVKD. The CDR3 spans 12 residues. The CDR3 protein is CATSDFLDTQYF. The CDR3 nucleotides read TGTGCCACCAGTGATTTCTTGGATACGCAGTATTTT.

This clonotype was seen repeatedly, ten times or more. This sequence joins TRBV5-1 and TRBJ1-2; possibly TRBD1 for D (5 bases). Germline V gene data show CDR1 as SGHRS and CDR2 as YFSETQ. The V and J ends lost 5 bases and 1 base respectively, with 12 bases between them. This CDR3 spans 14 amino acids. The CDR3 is CASRSGGSNYGYTF. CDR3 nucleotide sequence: TGCGCCAGCAGATCTGGGGGGAGTAACTATGGCTACACCTTC.

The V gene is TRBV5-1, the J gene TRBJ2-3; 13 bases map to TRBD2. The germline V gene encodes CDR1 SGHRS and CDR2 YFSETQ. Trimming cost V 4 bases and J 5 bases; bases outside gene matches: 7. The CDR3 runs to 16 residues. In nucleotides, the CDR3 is TGCGCCAGCAGCGGAGGACTAGCGGGGGTTCAAGATACGCAGTATTTT. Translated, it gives CASSGGLAGVQDTQYF.

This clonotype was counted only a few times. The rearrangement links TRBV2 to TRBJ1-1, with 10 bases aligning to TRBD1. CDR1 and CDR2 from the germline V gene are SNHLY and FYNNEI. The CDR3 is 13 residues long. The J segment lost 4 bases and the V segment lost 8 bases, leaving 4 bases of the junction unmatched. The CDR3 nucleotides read TGTGCCAGCGACCGGGACAGGGGCACTGAAGCTTTCTTT. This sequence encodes CASDRDRGTEAFF.

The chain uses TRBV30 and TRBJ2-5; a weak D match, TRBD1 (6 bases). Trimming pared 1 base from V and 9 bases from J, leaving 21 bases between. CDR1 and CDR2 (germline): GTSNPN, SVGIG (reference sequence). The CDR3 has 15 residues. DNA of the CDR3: TGTGCCTGGAGTGAGGGCAGGCGACCATCAGGGGCCCAGTACTTC. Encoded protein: CAWSEGRRPSGAQYF.

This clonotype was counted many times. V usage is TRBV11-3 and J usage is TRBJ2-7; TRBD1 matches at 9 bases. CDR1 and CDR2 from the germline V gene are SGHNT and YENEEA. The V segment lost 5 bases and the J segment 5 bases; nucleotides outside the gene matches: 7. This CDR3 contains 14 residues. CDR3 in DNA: TGTGCCAGCAGCGTCATAGGGACAGGGCACGAGCAGTACTTC. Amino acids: CASSVIGTGHEQYF.

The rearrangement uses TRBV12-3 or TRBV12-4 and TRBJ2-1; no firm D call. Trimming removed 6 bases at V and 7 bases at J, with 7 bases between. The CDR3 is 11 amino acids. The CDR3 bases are TGTGCCAGCAGGACCTTAAATGAGCAGTTCTTC. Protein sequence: CASRTLNEQFF.

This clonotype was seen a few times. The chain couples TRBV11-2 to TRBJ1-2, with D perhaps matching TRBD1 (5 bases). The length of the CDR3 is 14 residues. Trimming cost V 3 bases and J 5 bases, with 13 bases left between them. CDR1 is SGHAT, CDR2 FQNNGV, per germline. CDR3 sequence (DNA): TGTGCCAGCAGCTTGGAGCCGACAGCTTATGGCTACACCTTC. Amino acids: CASSLEPTAYGYTF.

In nucleotides, the CDR3 is TGTGCCAGCAGCTCCCGGGGGGGACCGACCTACGAGCAGTACTTC. The encoded protein is CASSSRGGPTYEQYF. V is TRBV7-2 and J is TRBJ2-7; 8 bases fit TRBD2. With 4 bases clipped from V and 2 bases from J, the junction kept 7 bases outside the gene matches. The CDR3 length is 15 residues. Per the germline V gene, CDR1 is SGHTA and CDR2 is FQGNSA.

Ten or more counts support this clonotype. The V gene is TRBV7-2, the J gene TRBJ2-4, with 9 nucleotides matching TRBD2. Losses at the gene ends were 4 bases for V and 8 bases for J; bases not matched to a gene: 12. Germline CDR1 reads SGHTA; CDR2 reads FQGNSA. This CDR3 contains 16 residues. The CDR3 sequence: CASSYSWGGRADIQYF. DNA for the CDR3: TGTGCCAGCAGCTACTCTTGGGGCGGGAGGGCCGACATTCAGTACTTC.

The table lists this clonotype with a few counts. The CDR3 sequence: CASSFSRPEQFF. Here the CDR3 DNA reads TGTGCCAGCAGCTTCTCCCGACCCGAGCAGTTCTTC. This chain connects TRBV7-9 to TRBJ2-1; D is ambiguous. The CDR3 sequence is 12 residues long. V was shortened by 3 bases and J by 10 bases, with 10 bases between the two germline ends. Germline-derived CDR1 and CDR2 are SEHNR and FQNEAQ (reference sequence). Complete variable domain (other parts from reference TRBV7-9 and TRBJ2-1): DTGVSQNPRHKITKRGQNVTFRCDPISEHNRLYWYRQTLGQGPEFLTYFQNEAQLEKSRLLSDRFSAERPKGSFSTLEIQRTEQGDSAMYLCASSFSRPEQFFGPGTRLTVL.

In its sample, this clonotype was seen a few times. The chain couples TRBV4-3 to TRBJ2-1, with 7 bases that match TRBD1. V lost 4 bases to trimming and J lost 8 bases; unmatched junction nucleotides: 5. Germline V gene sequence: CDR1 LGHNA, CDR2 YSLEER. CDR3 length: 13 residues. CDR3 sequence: CASSPRQGDEQFF. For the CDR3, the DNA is TGCGCCAGCAGCCCTCGACAGGGTGATGAGCAGTTCTTC.

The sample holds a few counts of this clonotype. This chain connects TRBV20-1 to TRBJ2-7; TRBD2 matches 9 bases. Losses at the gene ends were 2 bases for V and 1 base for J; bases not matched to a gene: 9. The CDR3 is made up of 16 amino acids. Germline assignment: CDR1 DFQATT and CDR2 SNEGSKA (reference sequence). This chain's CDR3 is CSARLVAGAVSYEQYF. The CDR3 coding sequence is TGCAGTGCTAGACTAGTAGCGGGAGCTGTGTCCTACGAGCAGTACTTC.

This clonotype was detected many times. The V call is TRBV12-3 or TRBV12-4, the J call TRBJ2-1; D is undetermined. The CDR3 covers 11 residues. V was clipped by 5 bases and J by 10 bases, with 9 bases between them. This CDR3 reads CASSMSREQFF. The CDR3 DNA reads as TGTGCCAGCAGTATGTCCCGGGAGCAGTTCTTC.

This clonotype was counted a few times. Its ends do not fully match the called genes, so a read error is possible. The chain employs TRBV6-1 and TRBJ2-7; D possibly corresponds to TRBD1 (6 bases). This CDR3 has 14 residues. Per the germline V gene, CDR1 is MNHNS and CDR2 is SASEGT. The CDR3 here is CASSEVGRQAPLHF. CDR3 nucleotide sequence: TGTGCCAGCAGTGAAGTGGGAAGACAGGCCCCCCTTCACTTC.